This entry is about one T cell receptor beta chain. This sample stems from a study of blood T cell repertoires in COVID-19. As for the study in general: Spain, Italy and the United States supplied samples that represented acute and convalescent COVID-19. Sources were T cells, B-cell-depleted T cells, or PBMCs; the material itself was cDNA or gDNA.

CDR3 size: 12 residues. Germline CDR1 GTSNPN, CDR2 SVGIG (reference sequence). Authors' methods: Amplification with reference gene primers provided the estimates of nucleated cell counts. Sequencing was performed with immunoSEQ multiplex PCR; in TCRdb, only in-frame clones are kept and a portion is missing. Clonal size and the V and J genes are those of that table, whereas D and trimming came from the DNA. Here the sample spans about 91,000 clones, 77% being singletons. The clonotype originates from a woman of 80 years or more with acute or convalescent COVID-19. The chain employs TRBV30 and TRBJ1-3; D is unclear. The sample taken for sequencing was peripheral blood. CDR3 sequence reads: CGGSLSGNTIYF. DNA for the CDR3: TGTGGCGGTTCGCTCTCTGGAAACACCATATATTTT.